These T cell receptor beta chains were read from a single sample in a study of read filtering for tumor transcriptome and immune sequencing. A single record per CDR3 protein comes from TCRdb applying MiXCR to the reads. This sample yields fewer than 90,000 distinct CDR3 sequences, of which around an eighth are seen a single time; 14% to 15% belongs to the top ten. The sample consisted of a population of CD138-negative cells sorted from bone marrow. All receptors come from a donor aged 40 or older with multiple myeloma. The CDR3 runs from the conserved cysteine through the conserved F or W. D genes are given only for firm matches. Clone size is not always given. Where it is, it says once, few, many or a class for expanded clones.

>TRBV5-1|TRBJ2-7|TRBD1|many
CASSPRDRDEQYF
TGCGCCAGCAGCCCCCGGGACAGGGACGAGCAGTACTTC
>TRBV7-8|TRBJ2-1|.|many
CASSLARSGAQPYNEQFF
TGTGCCAGCAGCTTAGCGAGATCGGGGGCACAGCCCTACAATGAGCAGTTCTTC
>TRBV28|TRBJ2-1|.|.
CASSALQELVGNEQFF
TGTGCCAGCAGCGCGCTCCAGGAGCTAGTGGGCAATGAGCAGTTCTTC
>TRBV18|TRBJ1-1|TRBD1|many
CASSTATGRRGTEAFF
TGTGCCAGCTCAACCGCGACAGGGAGAAGAGGAACTGAAGCTTTCTTT
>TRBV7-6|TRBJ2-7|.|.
CASSLVGGGLSYKQYF
TGTGCCAGCAGCTTAGTGGGTGGCGGGCTCTCCTACAAGCAGTACTTC
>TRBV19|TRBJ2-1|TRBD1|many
CASSAGTGLNEQFF
TGTGCCAGTAGTGCCGGGACAGGTCTGAATGAGCAGTTCTTC
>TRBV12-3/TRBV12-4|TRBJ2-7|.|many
CASSLAWSDEQYF
TGTGCCAGCAGTTTAGCGTGGTCGGACGAGCAGTACTTC
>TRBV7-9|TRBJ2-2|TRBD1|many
CASSSPDRGDGELFF
TGTGCCAGCAGCTCCCCGGACAGGGGGGACGGGGAGCTGTTTTTT
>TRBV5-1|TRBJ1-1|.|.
CASSLVGSNSEAFF
TGCGCCAGCAGCTTGGTCGGATCAAACAGTGAAGCTTTCTTT
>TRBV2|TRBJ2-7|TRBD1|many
CATSSDVGGGQYF
TGTGCCACCTCGTCCGATGTAGGGGGCGGGCAGTACTTC
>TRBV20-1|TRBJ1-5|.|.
CSAISRGTENNQPQHF
TGCAGTGCCATTAGCCGGGGAACGGAGAACAATCAGCCCCAGCATTTT
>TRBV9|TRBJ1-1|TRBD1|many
CASSETGGTEAFF
TGTGCCAGCAGCGAAACAGGGGGCACTGAAGCTTTCTTT
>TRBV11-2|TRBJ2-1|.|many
CASRLLGLEGNEQFF
TGTGCCAGCCGCCTTCTGGGGTTAGAAGGGAATGAGCAGTTCTTC
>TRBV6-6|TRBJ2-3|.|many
CASSYLSGGSITDTQYF
TGTGCCAGCAGTTACCTTTCAGGGGGGAGTATTACAGATACGCAGTATTTT
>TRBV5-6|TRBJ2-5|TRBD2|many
CASSLAKGTSFGETQYF
TGTGCCAGCAGCTTGGCCAAGGGGACTAGTTTTGGAGAGACCCAGTACTTC
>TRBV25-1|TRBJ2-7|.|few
CASTIRSGQGYEQYF
TGTGCCAGCACCATTCGATCGGGCCAAGGCTACGAGCAGTACTTC
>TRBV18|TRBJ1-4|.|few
CASSQWTERNEKLFF
TGTGCCAGCTCACAGTGGACAGAACGTAATGAAAAACTGTTTTTT
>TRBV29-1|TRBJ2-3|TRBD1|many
CSVHRGSGSDTQYF
TGCAGCGTTCACAGGGGGTCTGGGTCAGATACGCAGTATTTT
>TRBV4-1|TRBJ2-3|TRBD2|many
CASSLSGRAITDTQYF
TGCGCCAGCAGCCTTAGCGGGAGGGCCATCACAGATACGCAGTATTTT
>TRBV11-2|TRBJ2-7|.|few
CAGGNGGYEQYF
TGTGCCGGAGGAAACGGGGGCTACGAGCAGTACTTC
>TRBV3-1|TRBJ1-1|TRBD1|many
CASSQGQGGAEAFF
TGTGCCAGCAGCCAAGGACAGGGCGGCGCTGAAGCTTTCTTT
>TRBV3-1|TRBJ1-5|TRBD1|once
CASSQSQGGQPQHF
TGTGCCAGCAGCCAATCACAGGGGGGGCAGCCCCAGCATTTT